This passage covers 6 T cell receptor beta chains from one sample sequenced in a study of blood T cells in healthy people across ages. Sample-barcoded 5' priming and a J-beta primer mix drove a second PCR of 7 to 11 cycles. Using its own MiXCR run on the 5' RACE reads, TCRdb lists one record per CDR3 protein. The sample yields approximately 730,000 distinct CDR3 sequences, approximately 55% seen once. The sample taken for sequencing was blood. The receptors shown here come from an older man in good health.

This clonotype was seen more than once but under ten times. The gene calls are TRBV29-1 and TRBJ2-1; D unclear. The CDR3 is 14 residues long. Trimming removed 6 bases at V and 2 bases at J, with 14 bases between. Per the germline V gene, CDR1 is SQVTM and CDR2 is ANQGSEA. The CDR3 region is CSVGADPAYNEQFF. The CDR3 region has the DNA TGCAGCGTAGGTGCGGACCCGGCCTACAATGAGCAGTTCTTC.

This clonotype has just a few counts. The CDR3 here is CSAREGTTSTDTQYF. CDR3 nucleotides: TGCAGTGCTAGAGAGGGCACTACGAGCACAGATACGCAGTATTTT. This chain uses TRBV20-1 with TRBJ2-3, with D unclear. This CDR3 comprises 15 residues. V was clipped by 0 bases and J by 0 bases, with 10 bases between them. Germline V CDR1 and CDR2: DFQATT, SNEGSKA (reference sequence).

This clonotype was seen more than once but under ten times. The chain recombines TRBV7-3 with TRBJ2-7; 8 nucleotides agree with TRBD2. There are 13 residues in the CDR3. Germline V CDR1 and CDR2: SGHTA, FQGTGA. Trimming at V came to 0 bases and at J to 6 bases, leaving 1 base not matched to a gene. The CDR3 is CASSLTGTSEQYF. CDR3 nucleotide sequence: TGTGCCAGCAGCTTAACGGGGACTAGCGAGCAGTACTTC.

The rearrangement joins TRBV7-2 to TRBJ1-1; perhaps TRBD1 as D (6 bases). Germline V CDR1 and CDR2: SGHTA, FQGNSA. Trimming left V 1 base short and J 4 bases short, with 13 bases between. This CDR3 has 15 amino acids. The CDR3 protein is CASSLGGARGTEAFF. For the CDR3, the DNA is TGTGCCAGCAGCTTAGGGGGGGCGCGGGGCACTGAAGCTTTCTTT.

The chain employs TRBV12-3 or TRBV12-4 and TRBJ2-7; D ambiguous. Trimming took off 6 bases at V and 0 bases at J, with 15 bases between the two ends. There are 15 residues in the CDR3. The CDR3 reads CASSLWSPNSYEQYF. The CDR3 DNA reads TGTGCCAGCAGCCTTTGGAGCCCCAACTCCTACGAGCAGTACTTC.

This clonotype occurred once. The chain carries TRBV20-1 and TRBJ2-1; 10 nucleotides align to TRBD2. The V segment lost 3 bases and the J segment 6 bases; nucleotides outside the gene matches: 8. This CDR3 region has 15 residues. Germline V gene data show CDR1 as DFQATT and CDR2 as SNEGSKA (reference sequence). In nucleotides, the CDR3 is TGCAGTGCTAGCGGAGCGGGAGGGTTCGTCAATGAGCAGTTCTTC. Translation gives CSASGAGGFVNEQFF.